This record concerns one TCR beta chain sequence. Its antigen is undetermined. The data were obtained in a study of T cells after yellow fever vaccination. Study background: For low cell numbers, libraries were made with SMART-Seq v4 Ultra Low Input.

5'RACE template switching generated TCR cDNA, adding a universal primer site and UMIs. TCRdb called the 5' RACE reads again in MiXCR, with one record for every CDR3 protein. The sample gives more than 350,000 distinct CDR3 sequences, around a tenth of which show up once; about 17% is in the top ten. Study findings and constraints: Most primary-vaccination clones reappeared after the booster (about 97% CD4, approximately 88% CD8). Repertoires sorted by FACS could include abundant clonotypes that are contaminants from the bulk population.

The specimen was PBMCs, collected on the day of the first yellow fever vaccination. This receptor was identified in a man between 18 and 35 years old who received the YFV17D yellow fever vaccine.

The CDR3, as DNA: TGTGCCAGCAGTTACTCGGGCTTCCAAGAGACCCAGTACTTC. This encodes CASSYSGFQETQYF. The J gene is TRBJ2-5, the V gene TRBV6-2 or TRBV6-3; D ambiguous. Germline CDR1 MNHEY, CDR2 SVGEGT. The CDR3 is 14 amino acids. Trimming took off 0 bases at V and 1 base at J, with 6 bases between the two ends.